Shown below are 16 T cell receptor beta chains from a single sample sequenced in a study of cytomegalovirus exposure and HLA in healthy donors. The PCR contained 60 Vbeta and 13 Jbeta primers. Sequenced by immunoSEQ multiplex PCR; TCRdb stores in-frame clones only, minus some. The sample has about 110,000 clones; about four fifths are singletons. Material for sequencing was PBMCs. The receptors were gathered from a young man in good health and CMV-seropositive.

The J gene is TRBJ2-1, the V gene TRBV28; D remains unclear. Germline-derived CDR1 and CDR2 are MDHEN and SYDVKM. CDR3 length: 12 residues. The germline V and J ends were trimmed by 2 bases and 5 bases, with 4 bases remaining between them. The CDR3 loop reads CASSLAHNEQFF. For the CDR3, the DNA is TGTGCCAGCAGTTTAGCGCACAATGAGCAGTTCTTC.

A note on this clone: Mismatch with germline at one junction end may stem from a read error. The chain employs TRBV5-5 and TRBJ1-6; TRBD1 aligns across 9 bases. The germline CDR1 and CDR2 sequences are SGHKS and YYEKEE (reference sequence). The CDR3 is 14 residues long. As DNA, the CDR3 is TGTGCCAGCAGCTTGGGCCCCCTAGGACAGGGGAAGTACTTT. This codes for CASSLGPLGQGKYF.

This clone was counted only a few times. J is TRBJ1-6 and V is TRBV30; possibly TRBD1 for D (5 bases). Germline CDR1 reads GTSNPN; CDR2 reads SVGIG (reference sequence). V shed 3 bases and J shed 5 bases, with 11 bases lying between them. CDR3 length equals 14 residues. The CDR3 spells CAWSAGQDNSPLHF. Written as DNA, the CDR3 is TGTGCCTGGAGCGCCGGACAAGATAATTCACCCCTCCACTTT.

The chain employs TRBV18 and TRBJ2-1; D possibly corresponds to TRBD1 (5 bases). Between the trimmed V and J ends, which lost 2 bases and 2 bases, there was a span of 13 bases. The germline V gene encodes CDR1 KGHSH and CDR2 LQKENI. This CDR3 region has 16 residues. The CDR3 region has the DNA TGTGCCAGCTCACCATCACAGGTTAGGACCTACAATGAGCAGTTCTTC. Translated, it gives CASSPSQVRTYNEQFF. The full variable domain, with the rest looked up from reference TRBV18 and TRBJ2-1, is NAGVMQNPRHLVRRRGQEARLRCSPMKGHSHVYWYRQLPEEGLKFMVYLQKENIIDESGMPKERFSAEFPKEGPSILRIQQVVRGDSAAYFCASSPSQVRTYNEQFFGPGTRLTVL.

In this sample, this clone turned up once. An end of the junction does not agree with germline; a read error may underlie this. The rearrangement links TRBV4-2 to TRBJ1-3; D is perhaps TRBD1 (6 bases). The germline V gene has CDR1 LGHNA and CDR2 YNFKEQ. This CDR3 has 16 residues. The CDR3 DNA reads TGTGCCGGCAGCCAGATCCACACAGGGTCTGGAAACACCATATATTTT. It encodes CAGSQIHTGSGNTIYF.

This rearrangement joins TRBV2 to TRBJ1-3; D not resolved. V was cut by 4 bases and J by 1 base, with 8 bases left in between. Germline CDR1 is SNHLY and CDR2 is FYNNEI. The CDR3 is 14 amino acids. Here the CDR3 DNA reads TGTGCCAGCAGTGCCACCAGGTCTGGAAACACCATATATTTT. The encoded protein is CASSATRSGNTIYF.

The rearrangement links TRBV19 to TRBJ1-2, with 7 bases matching TRBD1. J gave up 1 base and V 8 bases, and 7 bases lay outside the gene matches. The CDR3 runs to 14 residues. Per the germline V gene, CDR1 is LNHDA and CDR2 is SQIVND (reference sequence). CDR3 sequence reads: CASLAQGNNYGYTF. For the CDR3, the DNA is TGTGCCAGTCTTGCACAGGGGAATAACTATGGCTACACCTTC.

This chain connects TRBV29-1 to TRBJ2-3; 9 positions agree with TRBD1. The germline CDR1 and CDR2 sequences are SQVTM and ANQGSEA. This CDR3 is built from 13 residues. V dropped 7 bases and J dropped 1; count of bases not matched to a gene: 3. CDR3 loop: CSARQGGTDTQYF. The CDR3 DNA follows: TGCAGCGCGAGACAGGGGGGCACAGATACGCAGTATTTT.

This clone has only a few counts. The V gene is TRBV6-6, the J gene TRBJ1-1; D is perhaps TRBD1 (6 bases). The germline CDR1 and CDR2 sequences are MNHNY and SVGAGI (reference sequence). Trimming shortened V by 2 bases and J by 1 base, and 8 bases separated the two germline ends. This CDR3 region has 14 residues. The CDR3 loop reads CASSYGGGNTEAFF. Here the CDR3 DNA reads TGTGCCAGCAGTTACGGGGGCGGGAACACTGAAGCTTTCTTT.

This clone was found a few times. V and J are TRBV2 and TRBJ1-1, with D possibly being TRBD1 (5 bases). Between the trimmed V and J ends, which lost 6 bases and 5 bases, there was a span of 16 bases. The CDR3 is 14 amino acids. The germline gives CDR1 SNHLY, CDR2 FYNNEI. The CDR3 reads CASSREVVKTEAFF. The CDR3 nucleotides are TGTGCCAGCAGCAGGGAGGTAGTCAAGACTGAAGCTTTCTTT.

The count of this clone is one. V is TRBV5-1 and J is TRBJ2-6; tentatively, D is TRBD2 (6 bases). Germline CDR1 and CDR2: SGHRS and YFSETQ. Trimming took off 4 bases at V and 0 bases at J, with 11 bases between the two ends. The CDR3 contains 16 residues. The CDR3 here is CASSLPDYSGANVLTF. CDR3 DNA: TGCGCCAGCAGCCTCCCGGACTACTCTGGGGCCAACGTCCTGACTTTC.

The chain carries TRBV6-1 and TRBJ2-7; 7 bases are shared with TRBD2. The CDR3 loop spans 16 amino acids. Germline values: CDR1 MNHNS, CDR2 SASEGT. V dropped 2 bases and J dropped 0; count of bases not matched to a gene: 7. The CDR3 reads CASSEWDYSSSYEQYF. Here the CDR3 DNA reads TGTGCCAGCAGTGAATGGGACTACTCGAGCTCCTACGAGCAGTACTTC.

The V gene is TRBV13, the J gene TRBJ2-3; possible D gene TRBD2, 7 bases. Germline lookup yields CDR1 PRHDT and CDR2 FYEKMQ (reference sequence). V was shortened by 1 base and J by 6 bases, with 14 bases between the two germline ends. The CDR3 totals 15 residues. CDR3 nucleotides: TGTGCCAGCAGCTTAGTGACGGGGGGCAAGGATACGCAGTATTTT. This codes for CASSLVTGGKDTQYF. Drawing the rest from reference TRBV13 and TRBJ2-3, the complete variable domain is AAGVIQSPRHLIKEKRETATLKCYPIPRHDTVYWYQQGPGQDPQFLISFYEKMQSDKGSIPDRFSAQQFSDYHSELNMSSLELGDSALYFCASSLVTGGKDTQYFGPGTRLTVL.

Comments on this clone: The junction shows a germline mismatch at one end, possibly a read error. This rearrangement joins TRBV5-4 to TRBJ1-2; D is ambiguous. The CDR3 has 16 residues. Germline V gene lookup returns CDR1 SGHNT and CDR2 YYREEE (reference sequence). The CDR3 region is CASSRDYSEPRYGYTF. CDR3 coding DNA: TGCGCCAGCAGCCGGGATTACAGCGAGCCCCGCTATGGCTACACCTTC.

By frequency in the sample, this clone is medium-sized (0.01 to 0.1%). The chain links TRBV2 to TRBJ2-3; D is unclear. In germline, CDR1 is SNHLY, CDR2 FYNNEI. Deletions cut 7 bases from V and 0 bases from J, with 8 bases between. The CDR3 is 13 residues long. Written as DNA, the CDR3 is TGTGCCAGCAATAGTGCTAGCACAGATACGCAGTATTTT. Its translation is CASNSASTDTQYF.

The V gene is TRBV4-1, the J gene TRBJ2-7; 13 bases agree with TRBD2. The CDR3 has 15 residues. The V and J ends lost 4 bases and 6 bases, in that order; junction bases with no gene match: 6. The germline gives CDR1 MGHRA, CDR2 YSYEKL. CDR3 sequence reads: CASSRRLAGGGEQYF. As DNA, the CDR3 is TGCGCCAGCAGCCGACGACTAGCGGGGGGAGGCGAGCAGTACTTC.